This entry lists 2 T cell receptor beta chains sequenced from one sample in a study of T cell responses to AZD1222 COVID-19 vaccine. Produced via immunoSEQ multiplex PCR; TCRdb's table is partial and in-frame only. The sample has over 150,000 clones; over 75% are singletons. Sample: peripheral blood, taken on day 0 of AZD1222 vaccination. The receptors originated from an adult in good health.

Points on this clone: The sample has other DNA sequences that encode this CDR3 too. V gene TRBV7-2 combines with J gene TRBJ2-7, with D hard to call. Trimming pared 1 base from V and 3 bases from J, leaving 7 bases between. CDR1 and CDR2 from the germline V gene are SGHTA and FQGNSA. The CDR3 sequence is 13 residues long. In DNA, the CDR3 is TGTGCCAGCAGCTTAGTCGCTGGCTACGAGCAGTACTTC. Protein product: CASSLVAGYEQYF.

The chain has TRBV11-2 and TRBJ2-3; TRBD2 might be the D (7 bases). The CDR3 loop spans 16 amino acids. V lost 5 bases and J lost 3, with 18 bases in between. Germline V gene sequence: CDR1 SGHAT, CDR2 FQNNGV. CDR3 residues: CASSPTRGGLTDTQYF. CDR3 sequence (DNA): TGTGCCAGCAGCCCCACGAGGGGGGGCCTTACAGATACGCAGTATTTT.